This TCR beta chain was sequenced in a study of beta chain features in type 1 diabetes. Study-level background: Cells sorted and examined across all samples totaled approximately 100 million. Study-wide findings and caveats: Among all four CD4+ subsets, Type 1 diabetes patients had TCRB CDR3s that were moderately but significantly shorter. Relative to healthy donors, patients appeared to have naive, central memory and Treg TCRB repertoires that were more similar.

Expressed TCRB transcripts were sequenced because the entire RNA isolate underwent reverse transcription. Some clones are missing from TCRdb's copy, which holds only in-frame ones; the method was immunoSEQ multiplex PCR. The table lists about half a million clones, around 10% of them singletons. About this clone: What it binds is unknown.

The clonotype was recovered from a woman between 18 and 30 years old in good health. The specimen was naive CD4+ T cells from blood.

The DNA of the CDR3 is TGTGCCTGGAGTAGGGCTAGTCCAAACACAGATACGCAGTATTTT. It translates to CAWSRASPNTDTQYF. This chain uses TRBV30 with TRBJ2-3; D uncertain. Between the trimmed V and J ends, which lost 2 bases and 2 bases, there was a span of 14 bases. CDR1 and CDR2 (germline): GTSNPN, SVGIG (reference sequence). The CDR3 is 15 residues long. Full variable domain (missing parts from reference TRBV30 and TRBJ2-3): SQTIHQWPATLVQPVGSPLSLECTVEGTSNPNLYWYRQAAGRGLQLLFYSVGIGQISSEVPQNLSASRPQDRQFILSSKKLLLSDSGFYLCAWSRASPNTDTQYFGPGTRLTVL.